A selection of T cell receptor beta chains follows, all from one sample in a study of blood T cell repertoires in COVID-19. Generated by immunoSEQ multiplex PCR, the TCRdb table keeps only in-frame clones and is missing some. The sample comprises a few hundred thousand clones, approximately 80% of which are singletons, and 10% rests with the top ten. Sequencing was done on a sample of peripheral blood. The receptor set was obtained from a woman aged 80 or older with acute or convalescent COVID-19. CDR3s include the opening cysteine and the closing phenylalanine or tryptophan. A D gene is named only where the DNA matches it firmly. Clone sizes are given selectively: once, few, many, or a class where the clone is expanded.

j_call: TRBJ1-1
d_call: TRBD1
clone_size: NA
v_call: TRBV4-3
cdr3_nt: TGCGCCAGCAGCCGCGGAAAGGGACAGGGGGCGACAAGCGCTGAAGCTTTCTTT
cdr3_aa: CASSRGKGQGATSAEAFF

j_call: TRBJ1-2
d_call: TRBD1
clone_size: NA
v_call: TRBV19
cdr3_nt: TGTGCCAGTAGTATTAGAGGTCCGGGACAGGGGGTCTATGGCTACACCTTC
cdr3_aa: CASSIRGPGQGVYGYTF

j_call: TRBJ2-7
d_call: TRBD1
clone_size: NA
v_call: TRBV11-1
cdr3_nt: TGTGCCAGCAGTTATAGCGGGACAGGGGTTTATGAGCAGTACTTC
cdr3_aa: CASSYSGTGVYEQYF

j_call: TRBJ2-1
d_call: TRBD2
clone_size: NA
v_call: TRBV27
cdr3_nt: TGTGCCAGCTCCCCCCAAGGACTAGCGACATTATACTCCTACAATGAGCAGTTCTTC
cdr3_aa: CASSPQGLATLYSYNEQFF

j_call: TRBJ1-3
d_call: NA
clone_size: once
v_call: TRBV5-1
cdr3_nt: TGCGCCAGCAGCTTGGCCGGTACAGAGAGATCTGGAAACACCATATATTTT
cdr3_aa: CASSLAGTERSGNTIYF

j_call: TRBJ2-7
d_call: NA
clone_size: NA
v_call: TRBV21-1
cdr3_nt: TGTGCCAGCAGCAAAGGGTCCCGGGACGAGCAGTACTTC
cdr3_aa: CASSKGSRDEQYF

j_call: TRBJ1-5
d_call: TRBD1
clone_size: NA
v_call: TRBV6-5
cdr3_nt: TGTGCCAGCAGTACCGGACAGGGGGGCAATCAGCCCCAGCATTTT
cdr3_aa: CASSTGQGGNQPQHF

j_call: TRBJ2-5
d_call: TRBD2
clone_size: NA
v_call: TRBV7-2
cdr3_nt: TGTGCCAGCAGCTCCCTATTAGCGGGGGGGGGAGAGACCCAGTACTTC
cdr3_aa: CASSSLLAGGGETQYF

j_call: TRBJ2-5
d_call: NA
clone_size: few
v_call: TRBV11-2
cdr3_nt: TGTGCCAGCAGCCGCGGCGGGCCCCAGTACTTC
cdr3_aa: CASSRGGPQYF

j_call: TRBJ2-2
d_call: TRBD1
clone_size: NA
v_call: TRBV13
cdr3_nt: TGTGCCAGCAGCTTGACGTGGGGGACAGGGGGGACCGGGGAGCTGTTTTTT
cdr3_aa: CASSLTWGTGGTGELFF

j_call: TRBJ1-1
d_call: TRBD1
clone_size: NA
v_call: TRBV5-4
cdr3_nt: TGTGCCAGCGGGGCAGGGGGAATCACTGAAGCTTTCTTT
cdr3_aa: CASGAGGITEAFF

j_call: TRBJ1-4
d_call: NA
clone_size: few
v_call: TRBV30
cdr3_nt: TGTGCCTGGAGTACGGTGACTGGTGAAAAACTGTTTTTT
cdr3_aa: CAWSTVTGEKLFF

j_call: TRBJ2-1
d_call: TRBD1
clone_size: NA
v_call: TRBV7-8
cdr3_nt: TGTGCCAGCAGCGACCTACAGGGGGTATGGAATGAGCAGTTCTTC
cdr3_aa: CASSDLQGVWNEQFF

j_call: TRBJ1-2
d_call: TRBD1
clone_size: NA
v_call: TRBV18
cdr3_nt: TGTGCCAGCTCACCAAGTGCTGATGGGACAGGGAATAACTATGGCTACACCTTC
cdr3_aa: CASSPSADGTGNNYGYTF

j_call: TRBJ1-4
d_call: NA
clone_size: NA
v_call: TRBV7-8
cdr3_nt: TGTGCCAGCAGCTGGGGAGGGACTAATGAAAAACTGTTTTTT
cdr3_aa: CASSWGGTNEKLFF

j_call: TRBJ1-6
d_call: TRBD1
clone_size: NA
v_call: TRBV10-2
cdr3_nt: TGCGCCAGCACCCCCTTCATAGGGGACAGGGGAGGTTCACCCCTCCACTTT
cdr3_aa: CASTPFIGDRGGSPLHF

j_call: TRBJ2-1
d_call: NA
clone_size: NA
v_call: TRBV12-3/TRBV12-4
cdr3_nt: TGTGCCAGCAGTTTAGGGACTGACAATGAGCAGTTCTTC
cdr3_aa: CASSLGTDNEQFF

j_call: TRBJ1-6
d_call: NA
clone_size: NA
v_call: TRBV25-1
cdr3_nt: TGTGCCAGCCAGGGGAGCTCCTATAATTCACCCCTCCACTTT
cdr3_aa: CASQGSSYNSPLHF

j_call: TRBJ2-7
d_call: NA
clone_size: NA
v_call: TRBV5-1
cdr3_nt: TGCGCCAGCAGCCTGGAGCTAGGTTACGAGCAGTACTTC
cdr3_aa: CASSLELGYEQYF

j_call: TRBJ1-5
d_call: NA
clone_size: NA
v_call: TRBV28
cdr3_nt: TGTGCCATCCTGGGGGGGCCTGGTAGCAATCAGCCCCAGCATTTT
cdr3_aa: CAILGGPGSNQPQHF

j_call: TRBJ1-2
d_call: NA
clone_size: NA
v_call: TRBV19
cdr3_nt: TGTGCCAGTAGTATAACAGGGCAGGGCTATGGCTACACCTTC
cdr3_aa: CASSITGQGYGYTF

j_call: TRBJ1-5
d_call: NA
clone_size: NA
v_call: TRBV10-3
cdr3_nt: TGTGCCATCAGTGAGTCCGGAGGGAATAGCAATCAGCCCCAGCATTTT
cdr3_aa: CAISESGGNSNQPQHF

j_call: TRBJ2-1
d_call: NA
clone_size: NA
v_call: TRBV5-1
cdr3_nt: TGCGCCAGCAGCTTGACGGGGGTTCCGCACAATGAGCAGTTCTTC
cdr3_aa: CASSLTGVPHNEQFF

j_call: TRBJ1-1
d_call: NA
clone_size: NA
v_call: TRBV29-1
cdr3_nt: TGCAGCGTGCAGGGAGGGGGGAACACTGAAGCTTTCTTT
cdr3_aa: CSVQGGGNTEAFF

j_call: TRBJ2-3
d_call: NA
clone_size: NA
v_call: TRBV7-9
cdr3_nt: TGTGCCAGCAGTCTATTAACTCCAGATACGCAGTATTTT
cdr3_aa: CASSLLTPDTQYF

j_call: TRBJ1-5
d_call: NA
clone_size: once
v_call: TRBV7-8
cdr3_nt: TGTGCCAGCAGCCCTGACTCGGGCAATCAGCCCCAGCATTTT
cdr3_aa: CASSPDSGNQPQHF

j_call: TRBJ1-1
d_call: TRBD1
clone_size: few
v_call: TRBV10-1
cdr3_nt: TGCGCCAGCAGACAGGGGCCGAACACTGAAGCTTTCTTT
cdr3_aa: CASRQGPNTEAFF

j_call: TRBJ1-6
d_call: NA
clone_size: NA
v_call: TRBV19
cdr3_nt: TGTGCCAGTAGTATAAGAGATAGCAATTCACCCCTCCACTTT
cdr3_aa: CASSIRDSNSPLHF